The 13 T cell receptor beta chains in this list originate from one sample, sequenced in a study of cytomegalovirus exposure and HLA in healthy donors. PCR used 60 Vbeta primers and 13 Jbeta primers. Libraries were prepared by immunoSEQ multiplex PCR; TCRdb keeps only in-frame clonotypes and omits some of them. The sample consists of roughly 100,000 clones, roughly three quarters of them appearing once. Material for sequencing was PBMCs. These receptors were collected from a man aged 25 to 40 in good health and CMV-seronegative.

The chain is built from TRBV30 and TRBJ2-3, with D possibly TRBD2 on 6 matching bases. This CDR3 comprises 13 residues. Germline values: CDR1 GTSNPN, CDR2 SVGIG (reference sequence). Trimming removed 5 bases at V and 6 bases at J, with 15 bases between. In DNA form, the CDR3 reads TGTGCCTGGGCCACTAACGCGGGGGATACGCAGTATTTT. Its translation is CAWATNAGDTQYF.

The chain has TRBV5-1 and TRBJ1-2, with a tentative D call TRBD1 (6 bases). CDR1 and CDR2 from the germline V gene are SGHRS and YFSETQ. CDR3 length equals 15 residues. V was trimmed by 2 bases and J by 1 base, leaving 12 bases between them. This CDR3 is CASSFHYRDNYGYTF. CDR3 nucleotide sequence: TGCGCCAGCAGCTTCCACTACAGGGATAACTATGGCTACACCTTC.

This chain links TRBV4-1 with TRBJ2-1; 7 bases are a match to TRBD2. V gave up 0 bases and J gave up 4 bases; unmatched junction bases: 6. Germline values: CDR1 MGHRA, CDR2 YSYEKL. This CDR3 is 16 amino acids long. Here the CDR3 DNA reads TGCGCCAGCAGCCAAGAAGTGGCGGGGGATTACAATGAGCAGTTCTTC. Residues: CASSQEVAGDYNEQFF.

The rearrangement joins TRBV7-9 to TRBJ1-1; tentatively, D is TRBD1 (5 bases). V lost 3 bases to trimming and J lost 5 bases, with 13 bases between them. This CDR3 contains 14 residues. CDR1 is SEHNR and CDR2 is FQNEAQ in the germline V gene (reference sequence). Written as DNA, the CDR3 is TGTGCCAGCAGCTTGACCGCGCGGGGGACTGAAGCTTTCTTT. This gives the protein CASSLTARGTEAFF. The full variable domain, completed using reference TRBV7-9 and TRBJ1-1, is DTGVSQNPRHKITKRGQNVTFRCDPISEHNRLYWYRQTLGQGPEFLTYFQNEAQLEKSRLLSDRFSAERPKGSFSTLEIQRTEQGDSAMYLCASSLTARGTEAFFGQGTRLTVV.

This chain connects TRBV2 to TRBJ1-5; D is unclear. Germline assignment: CDR1 SNHLY and CDR2 FYNNEI. The CDR3 is 13 residues long. Trimming took 4 bases from V and 3 from J, leaving 7 bases between them. In DNA form, the CDR3 reads TGTGCCAGCAGTGTCGGTTTCAATCAGCCCCAGCATTTT. Translation: CASSVGFNQPQHF.

The chain uses TRBV6-6 and TRBJ1-2, with D maybe TRBD1 (5 bases). V was cut by 5 bases and J by 4 bases, with 8 bases left in between. The CDR3 has 12 amino acids. CDR1 is MNHNY and CDR2 is SVGAGI in the germline V gene (reference sequence). In DNA form, the CDR3 reads TGTGCCAGCAGTGCAGGGCCCTATGGCTACACCTTC. Translation: CASSAGPYGYTF.

This clone has only a few counts. The rearrangement joins TRBV11-2 to TRBJ2-5; 7 bases are a match to TRBD2. CDR1 is SGHAT and CDR2 is FQNNGV in the germline V gene. Trimming removed 0 bases from V and 1 base from J; junction bases left unmatched: 5. The CDR3 is 16 amino acids. The CDR3 here is CASSLDMASGQETQYF. Here the CDR3 DNA reads TGTGCCAGCAGCTTAGATATGGCTAGCGGCCAAGAGACCCAGTACTTC.

This chain connects TRBV4-2 to TRBJ2-2; TRBD2 matches 12 bases. Looked up from germline, CDR1 is LGHNA and CDR2 is YNFKEQ. The CDR3 has 17 amino acids. Unmatched junction bases numbered 3, after V lost 4 bases and J lost 0 bases. The CDR3 coding sequence is TGTGCCAGCAGCCCCAGGACTAGCGGGACGAACACCGGGGAGCTGTTTTTT. This gives the protein CASSPRTSGTNTGELFF.

This clone occurred once. V usage is TRBV5-6 and J usage is TRBJ1-1, with 7 nucleotides matching TRBD1. This CDR3 is 15 amino acids long. The V segment lost 0 bases and the J segment 3 bases; nucleotides outside the gene matches: 5. The germline V gene encodes CDR1 SGHDT and CDR2 YYEEEE. CDR3 DNA: TGTGCCAGCAGCTTGGCCAAACAGGGGTACACTGAAGCTTTCTTT. Protein product: CASSLAKQGYTEAFF.

V usage is TRBV25-1 and J usage is TRBJ1-2, with D possibly TRBD1 on 6 matching bases. This CDR3 has 11 amino acids. V lost 5 bases, J lost 7 bases, and 8 bases lay in between. Germline V gene data show CDR1 as MGHDK and CDR2 as SYGVNS. The chain's CDR3 is CASSLGGGYTF. The CDR3 DNA sequence: TGTGCCAGCAGTTTAGGGGGTGGCTACACCTTC.

The genes are TRBV5-4 and TRBJ2-3; 12 bases agree with TRBD2. The CDR3 contains 16 residues. Looked up from germline, CDR1 is SGHNT and CDR2 is YYREEE (reference sequence). Trimming cost V 0 bases and J 3 bases; bases outside gene matches: 2. In nucleotides, the CDR3 is TGTGCCAGCAGCTTGGGACTAGCGGGAGCTACAGATACGCAGTATTTT. It yields the protein CASSLGLAGATDTQYF. Combining the CDR3 with reference TRBV5-4 and TRBJ2-3 gives the whole variable domain ETGVTQSPTHLIKTRGQQVTLRCSSQSGHNTVSWYQQALGQGPQFIFQYYREEENGRGNFPPRFSGLQFPNYSSELNVNALELDDSALYLCASSLGLAGATDTQYFGPGTRLTVL.

This clone was observed once. The chain has TRBV9 and TRBJ1-2; no reliable D call. The CDR3 totals 12 residues. The ends were cut back, 4 bases at V and 8 bases at J, with 12 bases in the middle. From germline, CDR1 is SGDLS and CDR2 YYNGEE. The DNA of the CDR3 is TGTGCCAGCAGCACCGACGGGGAAGGCTACACCTTC. It is translated as CASSTDGEGYTF.

In this sample, this clone turned up a few times. The V call is TRBV27, the J call TRBJ2-7; possible D gene TRBD2, 5 bases. Germline V CDR1 and CDR2: MNHEY, SMNVEV (reference sequence). V was pared by 2 bases and J by 7 bases, with 12 bases between. The CDR3 loop spans 13 amino acids. The CDR3 sequence is CASSLRTQGEQYF. In nucleotides, the CDR3 is TGTGCCAGCAGTTTAAGGACTCAAGGGGAGCAGTACTTC.